This T cell receptor (beta chain) was recorded in a study of T cells in Graves' hyperthyroidism and ophthalmopathy. Study-wide results and caveats: Separating ophthalmopathy from stable hyperthyroidism was achieved by a 13 V-J model. Most expanded thyroid clonotypes above 0.001 recurred in blood.

There were TCR beta CDR3 regions amplified from RNA transcripts. Primed by the HTBI set, a first-round RT-PCR was run on the TCR CDR3. Using its own MiXCR run on the multiplex PCR reads, TCRdb lists one record per CDR3 protein. The table lists more than 500,000 distinct CDR3 sequences, approximately 49% of them singletons, with 44% in the top ten. A note on this clonotype: What it binds is unknown.

V was clipped by 6 bases and J by 10 bases; unmatched bases: 11. CDR1 is SNHLY, CDR2 FYNNEI, per germline. The CDR3 is 14 residues long. Patients were excluded for uncontrolled infection, other autoimmune disease, pregnancy or lactation. The chain carries TRBV2 and TRBJ2-1; 8 bases line up with TRBD2. The source material was peripheral blood or thyroid tissue (not recorded which). This sequence originates from an adult woman with Graves' disease, either hyperthyroidism or ophthalmopathy (not recorded which). CDR3 DNA sequence: TGTGCCAGCAGCGAACTGGCGGGAGGATGGGAGCAGTTCTTC. Translated: CASSELAGGWEQFF.